Listed below are T cell receptor beta chains from one sample, sequenced in a study of long-term antiretroviral therapy in people with HIV. TCRdb's copy holds only in-frame clones and misses some; the assay was immunoSEQ multiplex PCR. The repertoire includes 20,000 to 30,000 clones, 81% of them detected once, and more than 15% sits in the top ten. Material: unsorted PBMCs, obtained at the start of antiretroviral therapy, before treatment. These TCRs come from a woman aged 18-35 years with HIV. Each CDR3 is given with its conserved first and last residue. A D gene is named only where the DNA matches it firmly. Not every row has a clone size; where given, it reads once, few, many or a size class.

D gene: NA; J gene: TRBJ1-2; V gene: TRBV25-1; clone size: NA; CDR3 DNA: TGTGCCAGCAGTTCAGCGGAGGCAGCTAACTATGGCTACACCTTC; CDR3 protein: CASSSAEAANYGYTF
D gene: TRBD1; J gene: TRBJ2-5; V gene: TRBV11-2; clone size: NA; CDR3 DNA: TGTGCCAGCAGCTTAGAGGACAGGGGGGGAGAGACCCAGTACTTC; CDR3 protein: CASSLEDRGGETQYF
D gene: NA; J gene: TRBJ1-6; V gene: TRBV10-3; clone size: NA; CDR3 DNA: TGTGCCATCAGTGAGTCCGAGGGGGGCCCCTCCGGAAAGGTCCACTTT; CDR3 protein: CAISESEGGPSGKVHF
D gene: NA; J gene: TRBJ2-7; V gene: TRBV19; clone size: NA; CDR3 DNA: TGTGCCAGTAGTATAAACCGGGACTCCAGATATATAAAGCAGTACTTC; CDR3 protein: CASSINRDSRYIKQYF
D gene: NA; J gene: TRBJ2-7; V gene: TRBV9; clone size: NA; CDR3 DNA: TGTGCCAGCAGCGTAAGTCGGCAGGGGGGCAACGAGCAGTACTTC; CDR3 protein: CASSVSRQGGNEQYF
D gene: TRBD1; J gene: TRBJ2-7; V gene: TRBV7-9; clone size: NA; CDR3 DNA: TGTGCCAGCAGCCAGGGACAGGGTACTTTCTACGAGCAGTACTTC; CDR3 protein: CASSQGQGTFYEQYF
D gene: NA; J gene: TRBJ1-3; V gene: TRBV29-1; clone size: NA; CDR3 DNA: TGCAGCGCTGTGGAGGGTGCAGTCGGTGGAAACACCATATATTTT; CDR3 protein: CSAVEGAVGGNTIYF
D gene: NA; J gene: TRBJ2-3; V gene: TRBV20-1; clone size: NA; CDR3 DNA: TGCAGTGCTGGGTTCCGGGATACGCAGTATTTT; CDR3 protein: CSAGFRDTQYF
D gene: TRBD1; J gene: TRBJ2-7; V gene: TRBV28; clone size: NA; CDR3 DNA: TGTGCCAGCAGTAGGGGGCACGCTCGCGAGCAGTACTTC; CDR3 protein: CASSRGHAREQYF
D gene: NA; J gene: TRBJ1-5; V gene: TRBV18; clone size: NA; CDR3 DNA: TGTGCCAGCTCACCACCAGACCAGCCCCAGCATTTT; CDR3 protein: CASSPPDQPQHF
D gene: NA; J gene: TRBJ1-5; V gene: TRBV5-1; clone size: NA; CDR3 DNA: TGCGCCAGCAGCTTGGGAGAGGGAGTGGGCAATCAGCCCCAGCATTTT; CDR3 protein: CASSLGEGVGNQPQHF
D gene: NA; J gene: TRBJ1-3; V gene: TRBV9; clone size: NA; CDR3 DNA: TGTGCCAGCAGGCCAGACCGGAGCTCTGGAAACACCATATATTTT; CDR3 protein: CASRPDRSSGNTIYF
D gene: NA; J gene: TRBJ2-1; V gene: TRBV6-1; clone size: NA; CDR3 DNA: TGTGCCAGCAGTGACAGGGGAGACTCCTACAATGAGCAGTTCTTC; CDR3 protein: CASSDRGDSYNEQFF
D gene: TRBD1; J gene: TRBJ2-7; V gene: TRBV28; clone size: NA; CDR3 DNA: TGTGCCAGCCACCGACAGGGTTGGGAGCAGTACTTC; CDR3 protein: CASHRQGWEQYF
D gene: NA; J gene: TRBJ1-1; V gene: TRBV7-2; clone size: NA; CDR3 DNA: TGTGCCAGCAGCCCCAGGGGCATGAACACTGAAGCTTTCTTT; CDR3 protein: CASSPRGMNTEAFF
D gene: NA; J gene: TRBJ2-3; V gene: TRBV19; clone size: NA; CDR3 DNA: TGTGCCAGTAGTATGCAGGCTAGCACAGATACGCAGTATTTT; CDR3 protein: CASSMQASTDTQYF
D gene: NA; J gene: TRBJ2-7; V gene: TRBV6-1; clone size: NA; CDR3 DNA: TGTGCCAGCAGTTTGCTCGAGTACGAGCAGTACTTC; CDR3 protein: CASSLLEYEQYF
D gene: NA; J gene: TRBJ2-1; V gene: TRBV7-8; clone size: few; CDR3 DNA: TGTGCCAGCAGCCTCGAGGCGGTCTCCTACAATGAGCAGTTCTTC; CDR3 protein: CASSLEAVSYNEQFF
D gene: TRBD1; J gene: TRBJ2-1; V gene: TRBV9; clone size: NA; CDR3 DNA: TGTGCCAGCAGCGTAGGCCGGGACAGGGCAAATGAGCAGTTCTTC; CDR3 protein: CASSVGRDRANEQFF
D gene: TRBD2; J gene: TRBJ2-1; V gene: TRBV5-1; clone size: once; CDR3 DNA: TGCGCCAGCAGCTTTACAGCTGGAATCGGTATAGCGGGAGGAAATGAGCAGTTCTTC; CDR3 protein: CASSFTAGIGIAGGNEQFF
D gene: TRBD1; J gene: TRBJ1-6; V gene: TRBV30; clone size: NA; CDR3 DNA: TGTGCCTGGAACCGGGACAGTGGTAATTCACCCCTCCACTTT; CDR3 protein: CAWNRDSGNSPLHF
D gene: NA; J gene: TRBJ2-2; V gene: TRBV4-3; clone size: few; CDR3 DNA: TGCGCCAGCAGCCAAGCTGAGCTCGGCACCGGGGAGCTGTTTTTT; CDR3 protein: CASSQAELGTGELFF
D gene: NA; J gene: TRBJ1-4; V gene: TRBV29-1; clone size: NA; CDR3 DNA: TGCAGCGTTGAAGATGGGGACTTTGCAACTAATGAAAAACTGTTTTTT; CDR3 protein: CSVEDGDFATNEKLFF
D gene: NA; J gene: TRBJ2-5; V gene: TRBV7-2; clone size: NA; CDR3 DNA: TGTGCCAGCAGCTTACGTGGGGGAGAGACCCAGTACTTC; CDR3 protein: CASSLRGGETQYF
D gene: NA; J gene: TRBJ2-7; V gene: TRBV2; clone size: NA; CDR3 DNA: TGTGCCAGCAGGCACAGCCACGACTACGAGCAGTACTTC; CDR3 protein: CASRHSHDYEQYF
D gene: NA; J gene: TRBJ1-3; V gene: TRBV18; clone size: NA; CDR3 DNA: TGTGCCAGCTCACGGATATCAGGGATCCAGACTGGAAACACCATATATTTT; CDR3 protein: CASSRISGIQTGNTIYF
D gene: NA; J gene: TRBJ1-1; V gene: TRBV19; clone size: NA; CDR3 DNA: TGTGCCAGTAGTTCCCCGGGCGTGAACACTGAAGCTTTCTTT; CDR3 protein: CASSSPGVNTEAFF